Listed below are T cell receptor beta chains from one sample, sequenced in a study of blood T cell repertoires in COVID-19. The assay was immunoSEQ multiplex PCR, and TCRdb's table has in-frame clones only and misses some. The table lists about 93,000 clones, around 90% of them singletons, with around 1.5% in the top ten. What was sequenced was peripheral blood. The source is a human donor with active COVID-19. The donor label of this sample is uncertain. Both conserved end residues are part of each CDR3. The order of the fields is V gene, D gene, J gene, CDR3 DNA, CDR3 protein. D genes are given only for firm matches.

V gene: TRBV7-9; D gene: TRBD1; J gene: TRBJ1-2; CDR3 DNA: TGTGCCAGCAGCAGTAGGACAGGGGTTGGCTACACCTTC; CDR3 protein: CASSSRTGVGYTF
V gene: TRBV7-9; D gene: NA; J gene: TRBJ1-4; CDR3 DNA: TGTGCCAGCAGCTACTCAGGGGATTCGAGTGAAAAACTGTTTTTT; CDR3 protein: CASSYSGDSSEKLFF
V gene: TRBV7-2; D gene: TRBD1; J gene: TRBJ1-2; CDR3 DNA: TGTGCCAGCAGCCCGGGTGGGACAGGGAGTTATGGCTACACCTTC; CDR3 protein: CASSPGGTGSYGYTF
V gene: TRBV12-3/TRBV12-4; D gene: NA; J gene: TRBJ1-6; CDR3 DNA: TGTGCCAGCAGTCTCAAGCAAAATTCACCCCTCCACTTT; CDR3 protein: CASSLKQNSPLHF
V gene: TRBV11-2; D gene: NA; J gene: TRBJ2-3; CDR3 DNA: TGTGCCAGCAGCTTAGGCCACAGGGTTACAGATACGCAGTATTTT; CDR3 protein: CASSLGHRVTDTQYF
V gene: TRBV19; D gene: TRBD1; J gene: TRBJ1-6; CDR3 DNA: TGTGCCAGTAGGCGACAGGGCAGCTCCTATAATTCACCCCTCCACTTT; CDR3 protein: CASRRQGSSYNSPLHF
V gene: TRBV6-2/TRBV6-3; D gene: NA; J gene: TRBJ2-5; CDR3 DNA: TGTGCCAGCAGTTACCCCCCGGGGGAGACCCAGTACTTC; CDR3 protein: CASSYPPGETQYF
V gene: TRBV18; D gene: NA; J gene: TRBJ1-1; CDR3 DNA: TGTGCCAGCTCACCATCGGGATTTCGAACTGAAGCTTTCTTT; CDR3 protein: CASSPSGFRTEAFF
V gene: TRBV15; D gene: NA; J gene: TRBJ1-5; CDR3 DNA: TGTGCCACCAGCAGAGATGGGGCGGTTTGGCAGCCCCAGCATTTT; CDR3 protein: CATSRDGAVWQPQHF
V gene: TRBV6-2/TRBV6-3; D gene: TRBD1; J gene: TRBJ2-7; CDR3 DNA: TGTGCCAGCAGTTACTTTGGGACAGGGGCTCACGAGCAGTACTTC; CDR3 protein: CASSYFGTGAHEQYF
V gene: TRBV11-2; D gene: NA; J gene: TRBJ1-6; CDR3 DNA: TGTGCCAGCAGCCAACCCAGGGTGCTGTGGAATTCACCCCTCCACTTT; CDR3 protein: CASSQPRVLWNSPLHF
V gene: TRBV7-2; D gene: TRBD2; J gene: TRBJ2-5; CDR3 DNA: TGTGCCAGCAGCTCACGATTTGGGGCTAGCGGACAAGAGACCCAGTACTTC; CDR3 protein: CASSSRFGASGQETQYF
V gene: TRBV30; D gene: NA; J gene: TRBJ2-7; CDR3 DNA: TGTGCCTGGAGTGGCGGGGCGGGCCTATTCTCCTACGAGCAGTACTTC; CDR3 protein: CAWSGGAGLFSYEQYF
V gene: TRBV5-5; D gene: NA; J gene: TRBJ1-2; CDR3 DNA: TGTGCCAGCCAGCAACAGGGTCTTGCCTATGGCTACACCTTC; CDR3 protein: CASQQQGLAYGYTF
V gene: TRBV28; D gene: TRBD1; J gene: TRBJ1-2; CDR3 DNA: TGTGCCACCCTGGTTACGGGACAGGGCTATGGCTACACCTTC; CDR3 protein: CATLVTGQGYGYTF
V gene: TRBV3-1/TRBV3-2; D gene: NA; J gene: TRBJ2-1; CDR3 DNA: TGTGCCAGCAGCCAAGAGAGTCCGGAGAAATACAATGAGCAGTTCTTC; CDR3 protein: CASSQESPEKYNEQFF
V gene: TRBV29-1; D gene: TRBD1; J gene: TRBJ2-7; CDR3 DNA: TGCAGCGTTGAAGTAGTAGGGGGCTTCGAGCAGTACTTC; CDR3 protein: CSVEVVGGFEQYF